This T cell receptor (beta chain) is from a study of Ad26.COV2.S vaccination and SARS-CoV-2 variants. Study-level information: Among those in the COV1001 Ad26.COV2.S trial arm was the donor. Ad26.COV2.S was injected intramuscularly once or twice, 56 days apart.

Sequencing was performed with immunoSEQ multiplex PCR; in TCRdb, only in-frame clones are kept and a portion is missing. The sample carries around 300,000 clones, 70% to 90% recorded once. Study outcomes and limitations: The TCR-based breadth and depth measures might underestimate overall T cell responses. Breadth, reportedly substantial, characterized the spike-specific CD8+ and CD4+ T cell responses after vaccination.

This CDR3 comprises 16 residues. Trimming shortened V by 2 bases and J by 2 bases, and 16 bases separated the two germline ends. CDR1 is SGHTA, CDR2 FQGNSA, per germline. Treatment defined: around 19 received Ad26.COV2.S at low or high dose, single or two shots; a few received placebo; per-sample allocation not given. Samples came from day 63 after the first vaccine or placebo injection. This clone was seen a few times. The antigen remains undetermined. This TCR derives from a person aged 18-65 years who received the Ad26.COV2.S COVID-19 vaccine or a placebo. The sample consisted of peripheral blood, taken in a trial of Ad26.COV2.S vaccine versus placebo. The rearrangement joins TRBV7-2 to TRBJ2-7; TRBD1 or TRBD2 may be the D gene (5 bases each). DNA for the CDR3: TGTGCCAGCAGCTTAATGGTCGGGGCACCTACCTACGAGCAGTACTTC. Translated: CASSLMVGAPTYEQYF.